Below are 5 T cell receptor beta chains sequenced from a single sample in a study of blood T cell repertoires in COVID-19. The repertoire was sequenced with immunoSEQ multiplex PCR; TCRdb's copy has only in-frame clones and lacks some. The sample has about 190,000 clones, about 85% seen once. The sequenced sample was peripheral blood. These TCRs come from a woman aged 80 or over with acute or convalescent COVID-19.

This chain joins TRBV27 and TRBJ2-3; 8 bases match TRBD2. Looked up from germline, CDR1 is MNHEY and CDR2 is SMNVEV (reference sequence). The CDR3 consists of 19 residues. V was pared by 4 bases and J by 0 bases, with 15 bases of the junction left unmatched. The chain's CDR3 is CASSSTSAGHGPSTDTQYF. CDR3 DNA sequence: TGTGCCAGCAGTTCGACTAGCGCCGGCCATGGACCGAGCACAGATACGCAGTATTTT.

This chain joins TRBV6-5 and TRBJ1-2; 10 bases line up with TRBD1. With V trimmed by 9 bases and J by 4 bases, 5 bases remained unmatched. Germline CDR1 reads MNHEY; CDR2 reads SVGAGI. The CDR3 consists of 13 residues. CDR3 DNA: TGTGCCAGGGAGACAGGGGGCGTCTATGGCTACACCTTC. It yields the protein CARETGGVYGYTF.

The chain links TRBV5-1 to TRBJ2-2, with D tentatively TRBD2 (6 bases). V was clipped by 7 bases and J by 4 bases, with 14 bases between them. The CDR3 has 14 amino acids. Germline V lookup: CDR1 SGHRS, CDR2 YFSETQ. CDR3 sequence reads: CASWSGVPTGELFF. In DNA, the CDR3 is TGCGCCAGCTGGTCGGGAGTACCCACCGGGGAGCTGTTTTTT.

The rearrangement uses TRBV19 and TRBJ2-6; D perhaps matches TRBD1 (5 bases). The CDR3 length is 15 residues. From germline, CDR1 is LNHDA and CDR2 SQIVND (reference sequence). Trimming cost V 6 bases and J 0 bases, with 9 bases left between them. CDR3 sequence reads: CASRPDTSGANVLTF. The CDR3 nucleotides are TGTGCCAGTAGACCGGACACCTCTGGGGCCAACGTCCTGACTTTC.

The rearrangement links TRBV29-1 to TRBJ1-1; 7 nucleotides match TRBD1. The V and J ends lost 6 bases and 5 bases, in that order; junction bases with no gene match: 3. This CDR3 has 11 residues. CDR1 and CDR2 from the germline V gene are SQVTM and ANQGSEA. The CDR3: CSVLQGTEAFF. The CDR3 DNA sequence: TGCAGCGTATTACAGGGGACTGAAGCTTTCTTT.